This T cell receptor beta chain emerged from a study of shared clonotypes between healthy human individuals (dated by TCRdb to 2020 to 2021). About the investigation overall: The cohort included three men and two women between 18 and 49 years of age. To estimate repertoire size and how much clonotypes are shared between individuals, the study performed deep sequencing of blood TCR repertoires from roughly five healthy adults. Between about 0.8 and 9 billion PBMCs per donor were obtained by leukapheresis. To increase sequencing depth and limit assay-specific biases, TCR repertoire library preparation and sequencing were carried out by different laboratories using diverse techniques. For each donor, three plates each were used for CD4 naive and CD4 memory, two plates were used for CD8 naive, and one plate was used for CD8 memory. The research as a whole found: The small number of donors limited the genetic and exposure-history diversity represented. Pairwise subsampling led to the expectation that sequencing depth would affect the degree of clonotype sharing among donors. Naive subsets generally had larger estimated clonotype richness than memory subsets. Rarefaction of sorted-subset datasets indicated incomplete sequencing despite the large sequencing depth. Compared with non-shared clonotypes, the clonotypes found in all four sorted-subset donors had higher generation probabilities. Only blood was sampled, and tissue TCR repertoires likely differ from those in blood. When a handful of donors were compared, the shared fraction of clonotypes was around 4.6% for naive CD4, roughly 3.3% for naive CD8, roughly 2.5% for memory CD4, and 0.35% to 0.5% for memory CD8.

Points on this clone: The clone's antigen remains unknown. No much larger clone exists at a distance of one base, and base qualities are not known.

Donors were healthy HIV-negative adults with no recently reported acute infections or vaccinations. Only Caucasian adults living in Nashville, Tennessee, USA were represented among the donors. Magnetic negative selection was used to enrich CD4+ T cells, after which naive cells were positively selected on CD45RA and the negative fraction became the memory subset. Blood was collected by leukapheresis, and PBMCs were isolated by Ficoll-Histopaque density gradient centrifugation and then cryopreserved in liquid nitrogen vapor phase. Purity and quantity of every magnetically sorted T cell population were checked by analytical flow cytometry. From each sorted fraction, genomic DNA was isolated and quantified by UV absorbance on a Nanodrop 2000c. Using the deep immunoSEQ assay, multiplex PCR amplified TCR CDR3 regions from genomic DNA. Extracted genomic DNA from each cell subset was spread evenly across all wells of several immunoSEQ 96-well plates, with each plate serving as a replicate. Each replicate PCR for sorted subsets received roughly 0.2 ug genomic DNA, equal to around 32,000 T cell genomes. Purified libraries were quantified with a Qubit 3.0 fluorometer, sized on a Bioanalyzer 2100, and re-quantified with the KAPA Library Quantification kit. A separate single-read 150-cycle Illumina NextSeq 550 flow cell was used to sequence each immunoSEQ 96-well plate. The study's processing was this. Because the immunoSEQ output held only junctional sequences and lacked quality scores, the filtering could not match the filtering applied to full-length reads. To assign V/J genes and CDR3, sequences were annotated against IMGT germline references using PyIR, a Python wrapper for IgBLAST v1.9. Any read was removed if the V/J assignment was weak (E-value above 1e-6), the CDR3 was missing, or the read contained stop codons, out-of-frame junctions, or ambiguous translated residues. V3J clonotypes were defined as sequences sharing the same inferred V gene, J gene, and CDR3 amino acid sequence. The percentage overlap between two repertoires was calculated by dividing the number of shared unique clonotypes by the size of the smaller repertoire. RTK rarefaction, the Chao1 estimator, and Recon v2.1 estimates of unobserved clonotypes were used to assess repertoire richness. Generation probabilities were computed with OLGA for all TCRbeta clonotypes obtained by the gDNA method from several donors. TCRdb took over this immuneACCESS table, retaining in-frame rearrangements with V and J assigned. Such tables are incomplete; in checked studies, under half of the missing clones stem from an unresolved V gene, and the remainder is unexplained. V, J and clone size are those of that table, while D and trimming were read from the DNA. The sample has some 550,000 clones on record, roughly 97% of them singletons. Approximately 0.057% of the sample comes from the top ten.

From the cysteine up to the phenylalanine, the CDR3 has a length of 15 residues. The only DNA kept is the CDR3, 45 bases in frame from the first base. A distance of 10 bases separates the germline ends of V and J, which lose 1 base and 2 bases respectively. Based on the germline V gene, the CDR1 and CDR2 sequences are SGHDT and YYEEEE. Material: naive CD4+ T cells sorted from blood. According to the study, the label for this sample's cell subset or site signals: CD45RA+ positively selected. The rearrangement combines TRBV5-6 with TRBJ1-3; the D segment cannot be called with confidence. This sequence was found in a woman aged 25-40 years in good health. The CDR3 protein: CASSLLQVPGNTIYF. The base sequence is TGTGCCAGCAGCTTGTTGCAGGTCCCTGGAAACACCATATATTTT.